This T cell receptor beta chain was identified during a study of identical twins. Study-wide results and limits: Conclusions were based on cross-sectional statistical analysis, without following the same donors. Invariant MAIT and iNKT cells are populations that could partly confound zero-insertion analyses.

The germline gives CDR1 MNHNS, CDR2 SASEGT. The CDR3 extends over 18 amino acids. J was trimmed by 0 bases and V by 1 base; bases with no gene match: 6. Through template switching, a universal primer site was introduced, and the cDNA contained unique molecular identifiers. One entry per CDR3 protein, called by TCRdb with MiXCR from the 5' RACE reads. Altogether about 1.7 million distinct CDR3 sequences are present, roughly 35% being singletons, with the ten largest covering 0.25% to 0.3%. With respect to this clonotype: Its antigen is unknown.

Healthy Caucasian donors formed the entire cohort. The material sequenced was cord blood. This clonotype originated in a newborn girl in good health. The chain uses TRBV6-1 and TRBJ2-5; 12 bases map to TRBD2. CDR3 amino acids: CASSEGTSGAQYQETQYF. Here the CDR3 DNA reads TGTGCCAGCAGTGAAGGGACTAGCGGGGCCCAGTACCAAGAGACCCAGTACTTC.